This T cell receptor beta chain was profiled in a study of blood T cells in healthy people across ages. For the second PCR, which ran for roughly 7 to 11 cycles, a sample-barcoded 5' primer and a J-beta primer mix were used. MiXCR, run by TCRdb on the 5' RACE reads, gives a single entry per CDR3 protein. This table holds roughly 1.9 million distinct CDR3 sequences, 39% found once. Samples each had at least 6 micrograms of total RNA extracted. Study-level results: Across the age range, TCR beta diversity per million T cells fell in a roughly linear way. Unknown CMV status may confound age-related changes in expanded clones. Diversity estimates drawn from one million T cells were deemed underestimates.

Note on this clonotype: What it recognizes is unknown.

Sequencing was carried out using blood. This TCR was recovered from a human donor in good health.

The CDR3 DNA is TGTGCCAGCAGGGGGGGACTCAATGAGCAGTTCTTC. Its translation: CASRGGLNEQFF. The V gene is TRBV2, the J gene TRBJ2-1; weak D call: TRBD2 (6 bases). Germline-derived CDR1 and CDR2 are SNHLY and FYNNEI. V gave up 6 bases and J gave up 6 bases, with 9 bases separating them. There are 12 residues in the CDR3.